This TCR beta chain stems from a study of T cell repertoires in cytomegalovirus infection. For the study at large: Public TCR beta signatures were indicative of both CMV infection and a matching HLA type. The study's findings and limits: HLA-C-restricted CMV clonotypes gave the most frequent clonotype in two of eight donors. Accumulated public TCR beta family frequency recognized individuals carrying CMV together with the relevant HLA.

TCRdb used MiXCR to reprocess the reads, holding one entry per CDR3 protein. In the table there are 150,000 to 200,000 distinct CDR3 sequences, approximately 9.6% of which are singletons. The sample holds one count of this clonotype. The antigen is unknown. One end of the junction is discordant with germline, which a read error may explain. Germline CDR1 is MNHEY and CDR2 is SVGAGI. There are 18 residues in the CDR3. The TCR was taken from a human donor in good health (CMV status not recorded). Some clones in this sample may be carry-over from other donors' samples. V usage is TRBV6-5 and J usage is TRBJ1-6, with D possibly TRBD1 on 6 matching bases. The sequenced sample consisted of PBMCs. The CDR3 spells CARSPHSVGTTNNSPLHF. The CDR3 DNA reads TGTGCCCGCAGTCCCCATTCCGTTGGGACAACAAATAATTCACCCCTCCACTTT.